The clone carrying this T cell receptor (beta chain) came up a few times. V lost 0 bases and J 6 bases, leaving 4 bases between the germline ends. CDR3 length: 12 amino acids. The germline gives CDR1 SGHRS, CDR2 YFSETQ. In the original analysis: The assay estimated nucleated cells by amplifying reference gene primers. Assay used: immunoSEQ multiplex PCR; TCRdb lists only in-frame clones, some missing. D and trimming were read from the DNA, whereas the V and J calls and clone size are those reported in that table. The table lists tens of thousands of clones, about 88% of them singletons, with roughly 4.5% in the top ten. The source of the sample is a study of blood T cell repertoires in COVID-19. About the research overall: Samples representing acute and convalescent COVID-19 were sourced from the United States, Italy and Spain. From T cells, B-cell-depleted T cells, or PBMCs came the material, which was cDNA or gDNA.

The receptor was derived from a woman aged 50 to 60 with active COVID-19. The V and J genes are TRBV5-1 and TRBJ2-1; D remains ambiguous. Specimen: peripheral blood. CDR3 coding DNA: TGCGCCAGCAGCTTGGCGGGCAATGAGCAGTTCTTC. This gives the protein CASSLAGNEQFF.